A selection of T cell receptor beta chains follows, all from one sample in a study of blood T cell repertoires in COVID-19. TCRdb keeps only in-frame clones here, not all; method: immunoSEQ multiplex PCR. The sample lists about 210,000 clones; around 82% were seen once. Sequenced material: peripheral blood. The receptor source for this set is a human donor in a cohort sampled during active COVID-19. Each CDR3 is given with its conserved first and last residue. A D gene is named only where the DNA matches it firmly.

TRBV25-1,.,TRBJ1-2,CASRGQGGTYGYTF,TGTGCCAGCAGGGGTCAGGGAGGAACGTATGGCTACACCTTC
TRBV7-8,.,TRBJ1-3,CASSPSGNTIYF,TGTGCCAGCAGCCCGTCCGGAAACACCATATATTTT
TRBV7-2,.,TRBJ2-1,CASSAGGEQFF,TGTGCCAGCAGCGCCGGTGGTGAGCAGTTCTTC
TRBV6-5,.,TRBJ2-1,CASNAGNNEQFF,TGTGCCAGCAACGCGGGGAACAATGAGCAGTTCTTC
TRBV5-1,TRBD1,TRBJ2-7,CASSLEQGAGEQYF,TGCGCCAGCAGCTTGGAACAGGGGGCGGGCGAGCAGTACTTC
TRBV9,.,TRBJ2-1,CASSEGSYNEQFF,TGTGCCAGCAGCGAGGGGTCATACAATGAGCAGTTCTTC
TRBV18,.,TRBJ1-1,CASSPFGQGNTEAFF,TGTGCCAGCTCACCATTCGGCCAGGGGAACACTGAAGCTTTCTTT
TRBV18,.,TRBJ2-3,CASSPPGRITDTQYF,TGTGCCAGCTCACCCCCGGGGAGGATCACAGATACGCAGTATTTT
TRBV24-1,TRBD2,TRBJ2-5,CATSEPLAGGQETQYF,TGTGCCACCAGTGAGCCCCTAGCGGGGGGACAAGAGACCCAGTACTTC
TRBV27,TRBD1,TRBJ1-5,CASSLIGQAGQPQHF,TGTGCCAGCAGTTTAATCGGACAGGCGGGACAGCCCCAGCATTTT
TRBV5-6,TRBD2,TRBJ2-1,CASSPLAGLYNEQFF,TGTGCCAGCAGCCCGCTAGCGGGGCTTTACAATGAGCAGTTCTTC
TRBV5-1,TRBD2,TRBJ2-1,CASSSHSSGTSGMNEQFF,TGCGCCAGCAGCTCACATTCCTCCGGGACTAGCGGGATGAATGAGCAGTTCTTC